The sequence of this TCR beta chain was determined in a study of monozygotic twins with cystic fibrosis. Generated by immunoSEQ multiplex PCR, the TCRdb table keeps only in-frame clones and is missing some. The data hold around 10,000 clones, with roughly 99.4% observed a single time. The V and J ends lost 1 base and 5 bases respectively, with 17 bases between them. Germline V gene sequence: CDR1 SGHVS, CDR2 FQNEAQ. The CDR3 spans 16 residues. Worth noting for this clone: The antigen is not known.

Study-level points and caveats: Median Simpson clonality of about 0.01 suggested naive T cells predominated.

The origin of this receptor is a man between 18 and 35 years old with cystic fibrosis. V gene TRBV7-8 combines with J gene TRBJ1-2; perhaps TRBD1 as D (6 bases). Sequencing was done on a sample of blood. DNA for the CDR3: TGTGCCAGCAGCTTAGATGGAGGACAGTCTTTTTATGGCTACACCTTC. It specifies CASSLDGGQSFYGYTF.